Many counts were recorded for the clone carrying this T cell receptor beta chain. The time point is: patch test 2, 6 weeks after DPC sensitization. Specified treatment: therapeutic diphenylcyclopropenone sensitization with weekly scalp DPC. This sample is drawn from a study of human T cells and chemical hapten exposure. Looked up from germline, CDR1 is SEHNR and CDR2 is FQNEAQ (reference sequence). This CDR3 spans 14 amino acids. TCRdb reprocessed the RACE reads with MiXCR, giving one entry per CDR3 protein. Of some 350,000 distinct CDR3 sequences listed, under 6.5% are singletons. The specimen was whole blood, collected in connection with sensitization to the hapten diphenylcyclopropenone (DPC). This receptor was obtained from a woman under 30 with alopecia areata. Some clones in this sample may be carry-over from other donors' samples. V is TRBV7-9 and J is TRBJ1-6; 9 bases agree with TRBD1. The CDR3, as DNA: TGTGCTGAGATGGGGACAGGGATTAATTCACCCCTCCACTTT. It encodes CAEMGTGINSPLHF.